This TCR beta chain was documented in a study of T cell responses to AZD1222 COVID-19 vaccine. Assay: immunoSEQ multiplex PCR; the TCRdb copy retains only in-frame clones and omits some. The data show around 110,000 clones, about nine tenths seen once. There are 17 residues in the CDR3. Trimming removed 5 bases at V and 0 bases at J, with 17 bases between. CDR1 LGHDT and CDR2 YNNKEL come from the germline V gene (reference sequence). This clonotype was sampled from an adult who received the AZD1222 COVID-19 vaccine. The chain combines TRBV3-1 (or the pseudogene TRBV3-2) with TRBJ1-3; TRBD1 is a possible D gene (5 bases). The sample in question was peripheral blood, obtained 28 days after the second AZD1222 dose. The CDR3 here is CASSLNLQAISGNTIYF. The CDR3 region has the DNA TGTGCCAGCAGCTTAAACCTACAGGCCATCTCTGGAAACACCATATATTTT.